This T cell receptor beta chain was recovered during a study of shared clonotypes between healthy human individuals. The protocol was immunoSEQ multiplex PCR, while the TCRdb copy is restricted to in-frame clones and leaves out a portion. The repertoire holds roughly 380,000 clones, approximately 97% seen once, with 0.32% in the top ten. This clone showed up just once. As yet, its antigen is unknown. Overall study findings and caveats: Non-shared clonotypes showed lower generation probabilities than clonotypes common to all four donors.

The CDR3 contains 17 residues. Germline CDR1 SGHAT, CDR2 FQNNGV. V shed 3 bases, J shed 7 bases, and the junction held 18 bases outside the gene matches. CCR7-negative CD45RA+ TemRA cells were combined with CD45RO+ cells to form CD8 memory. The rearrangement uses TRBV11-2 and TRBJ2-7, with 7 bases identical to TRBD2. The clonotype originates from a man aged 30-40 years in good health. Material for sequencing was memory CD8+ T cells sorted from blood. As to subset: CD45RO+ cells pooled with CCR7-negative TemRA cells. This chain's CDR3 is CASSFSGREYRTWEQYF. In DNA, the CDR3 is TGTGCCAGCAGCTTCTCTGGGAGGGAATACCGGACCTGGGAGCAGTACTTC. The variable domain in full, completed from reference TRBV11-2 and TRBJ2-7, reads EAGVAQSPRYKIIEKRQSVAFWCNPISGHATLYWYQQILGQGPKLLIQFQNNGVVDDSQLPKDRFSAERLKGVDSTLKIQPAKLEDSAVYLCASSFSGREYRTWEQYFGPGTRLTVT.